These T cell receptor beta chains were read from a single sample in a study of cytomegalovirus exposure and HLA in healthy donors. The assay was immunoSEQ multiplex PCR, and TCRdb's table has in-frame clones only and misses some. Among 120,000 to 150,000 clones listed, roughly 80% were seen once. The sample taken for sequencing was PBMCs. The receptors shown here come from a woman aged 45-59 years in good health and CMV-seropositive. Both conserved end residues are part of each CDR3. The order of the fields is D gene, CDR3 length, J gene, clone size, V gene, CDR3 protein, CDR3 DNA. D genes are given only for firm matches. Rows give clone size only sometimes, using once, few, many, or a class for an expanded clone.

D: -
length: 13
J: TRBJ1-1
size: -
V: TRBV19
CDR3: CASSTTANTEAFF
DNA: TGTGCCAGTAGTACGACAGCGAACACTGAAGCTTTCTTT

D: -
length: 11
J: TRBJ2-5
size: -
V: TRBV20-1
CDR3: CSATIQETQYF
DNA: TGCAGTGCTACTATACAAGAGACCCAGTACTTC

D: -
length: 13
J: TRBJ1-2
size: -
V: TRBV5-1
CDR3: CASPPGGGYGYTF
DNA: TGCGCCAGCCCCCCTGGCGGGGGCTATGGCTACACCTTC

D: -
length: 12
J: TRBJ1-3
size: -
V: TRBV6-5
CDR3: CASRAPGYTIYF
DNA: TGTGCCAGCAGGGCTCCGGGGTACACCATATATTTT

D: TRBD2
length: 16
J: TRBJ2-5
size: -
V: TRBV9
CDR3: CASSITSGGGQETQYF
DNA: TGTGCCAGCAGCATAACTAGCGGGGGGGGCCAAGAGACCCAGTACTTC

D: TRBD1
length: 15
J: TRBJ1-2
size: once
V: TRBV6-5
CDR3: CASSYGTDPNYGYTF
DNA: TGTGCCAGCAGTTACGGGACAGACCCTAACTATGGCTACACCTTC

D: -
length: 15
J: TRBJ2-7
size: -
V: TRBV6-5
CDR3: CASSYSAGLTGEQYF
DNA: TGTGCCAGCAGTTACTCGGCGGGGCTGACGGGCGAGCAGTACTTC

D: -
length: 18
J: TRBJ2-1
size: once
V: TRBV15
CDR3: CATSGPFGGGPSYNEQFF
DNA: TGTGCCACCAGCGGCCCTTTTGGCGGCGGGCCATCCTACAATGAGCAGTTCTTC

D: -
length: 15
J: TRBJ2-7
size: -
V: TRBV10-3
CDR3: CAISESTQYPGEQYF
DNA: TGTGCCATCAGTGAGTCAACACAATATCCGGGGGAGCAGTACTTC

D: -
length: 13
J: TRBJ1-6
size: -
V: TRBV19
CDR3: CASRDISGSPLHF
DNA: TGTGCCAGTAGGGACATCTCTGGATCACCCCTCCACTTT

D: -
length: 15
J: TRBJ2-7
size: -
V: TRBV5-4
CDR3: CASSLGRGNRYEQYF
DNA: TGTGCCAGCAGCTTGGGCAGGGGAAATCGATACGAGCAGTACTTC

D: -
length: 15
J: TRBJ2-7
size: -
V: TRBV5-1
CDR3: CASSLGDIYSYEQYF
DNA: TGCGCCAGCAGCTTGGGGGACATCTACTCCTACGAGCAGTACTTC

D: -
length: 12
J: TRBJ2-7
size: -
V: TRBV29-1
CDR3: CSVAGTTYEQYF
DNA: TGCAGCGTTGCGGGGACAACCTACGAGCAGTACTTC

D: -
length: 17
J: TRBJ1-4
size: few
V: TRBV19
CDR3: CASSIGRGTRLNEKLFF
DNA: TGTGCCAGTAGTATAGGAAGGGGAACCCGCCTCAATGAAAAACTGTTTTTT

D: -
length: 16
J: TRBJ1-2
size: -
V: TRBV10-1
CDR3: CASSVSKQGVPYGYTF
DNA: TGCGCCAGCAGTGTATCAAAACAGGGAGTCCCCTATGGCTACACCTTC

D: -
length: 13
J: TRBJ1-1
size: once
V: TRBV27
CDR3: CASTSLGSTEAFF
DNA: TGTGCCAGCACCTCCCTAGGAAGCACTGAAGCTTTCTTT

D: TRBD1
length: 15
J: TRBJ1-5
size: -
V: TRBV6-1
CDR3: CASSLGTGARQPQHF
DNA: TGTGCCAGCAGCCTAGGGACAGGGGCCCGTCAGCCCCAGCATTTT

D: -
length: 17
J: TRBJ2-3
size: -
V: TRBV12-2
CDR3: CASRLETLAGGIDTQYF
DNA: TGTGCAAGTCGCTTAGAAACCCTAGCGGGGGGTATAGATACGCAGTATTTT

D: -
length: 14
J: TRBJ2-3
size: -
V: TRBV6-6
CDR3: CASSTRTRTDTQYF
DNA: TGTGCCAGCAGTACCCGGACAAGGACAGATACGCAGTATTTT

D: -
length: 14
J: TRBJ1-5
size: -
V: TRBV6-5
CDR3: CATKTGLSNQPQHF
DNA: TGTGCCACCAAGACAGGCCTTAGCAATCAGCCCCAGCATTTT

D: TRBD1
length: 14
J: TRBJ1-2
size: -
V: TRBV28
CDR3: CASREGTGRYGYTF
DNA: TGTGCCAGCAGAGAAGGGACAGGGCGCTATGGCTACACCTTC

D: -
length: 14
J: TRBJ2-2
size: -
V: TRBV6-5
CDR3: CASSTSLGTGELFF
DNA: TGTGCCAGCAGTACCTCCCTCGGGACCGGGGAGCTGTTTTTT

D: -
length: 15
J: TRBJ2-1
size: -
V: TRBV6-1
CDR3: CASNSDRYSYNEQFF
DNA: TGTGCCAGCAACTCCGACAGGTACTCCTACAATGAGCAGTTCTTC

D: TRBD1
length: 13
J: TRBJ1-1
size: few
V: TRBV2
CDR3: CASKLGQATEAFF
DNA: TGTGCCAGCAAGTTGGGACAGGCCACTGAAGCTTTCTTT

D: -
length: 17
J: TRBJ2-1
size: -
V: TRBV5-8
CDR3: CASSARGSRLGSSEQFF
DNA: TGTGCCAGCAGCGCTCGGGGGTCGAGACTAGGCTCCAGCGAGCAGTTCTTC

D: -
length: 16
J: TRBJ1-5
size: -
V: TRBV6-6
CDR3: CASSYPRVGRGQPQHF
DNA: TGTGCCAGCAGTTACCCGCGGGTCGGGAGGGGTCAGCCCCAGCATTTT

D: -
length: 13
J: TRBJ2-7
size: -
V: TRBV2
CDR3: CASLDSSSYEQYF
DNA: TGTGCCAGCTTGGACTCGTCCTCCTACGAGCAGTACTTC

D: -
length: 14
J: TRBJ2-1
size: -
V: TRBV2
CDR3: CASNTQISYNEQFF
DNA: TGTGCCAGCAATACACAGATTTCCTACAATGAGCAGTTCTTC

D: TRBD1
length: 14
J: TRBJ1-2
size: -
V: TRBV30
CDR3: CAWRTGGRGVGYTF
DNA: TGTGCCTGGAGGACAGGGGGCAGGGGAGTCGGCTACACCTTC

D: TRBD2
length: 18
J: TRBJ2-5
size: -
V: TRBV5-4
CDR3: CASLSTGTSGGARETQYF
DNA: TGTGCCAGCTTGAGCACCGGGACTAGCGGGGGGGCCCGTGAGACCCAGTACTTC

D: TRBD1
length: 16
J: TRBJ2-7
size: -
V: TRBV12-5
CDR3: CASGRDRGLDPYEQYF
DNA: TGTGCTAGTGGACGGGACAGGGGCCTGGACCCCTACGAGCAGTACTTC

D: -
length: 11
J: TRBJ1-3
size: -
V: TRBV20-1
CDR3: CSGPLGGTIYF
DNA: TGCAGCGGTCCGTTAGGGGGCACCATATATTTT

D: -
length: 15
J: TRBJ1-1
size: -
V: TRBV18
CDR3: CASSPLVRGGTEAFF
DNA: TGTGCCAGCTCACCACTAGTGAGGGGGGGCACTGAAGCTTTCTTT

D: -
length: 16
J: TRBJ2-1
size: -
V: TRBV7-2
CDR3: CASSPPEAGEDHEQFF
DNA: TGTGCCAGCAGCCCCCCGGAGGCAGGGGAAGATCATGAGCAGTTCTTC